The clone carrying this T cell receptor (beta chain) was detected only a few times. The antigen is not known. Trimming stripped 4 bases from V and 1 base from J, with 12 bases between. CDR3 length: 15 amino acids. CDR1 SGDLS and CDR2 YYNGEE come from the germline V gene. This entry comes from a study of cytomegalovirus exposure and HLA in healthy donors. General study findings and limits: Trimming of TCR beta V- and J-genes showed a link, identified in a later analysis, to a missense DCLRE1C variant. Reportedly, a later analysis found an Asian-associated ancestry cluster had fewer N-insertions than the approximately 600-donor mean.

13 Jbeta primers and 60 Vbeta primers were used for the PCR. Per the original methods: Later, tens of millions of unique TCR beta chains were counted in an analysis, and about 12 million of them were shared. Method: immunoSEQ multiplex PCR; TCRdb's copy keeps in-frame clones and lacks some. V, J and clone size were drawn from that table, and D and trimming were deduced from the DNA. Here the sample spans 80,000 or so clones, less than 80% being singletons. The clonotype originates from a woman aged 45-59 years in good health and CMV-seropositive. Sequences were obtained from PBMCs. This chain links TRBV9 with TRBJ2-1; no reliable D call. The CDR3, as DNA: TGTGCCAGCAGCCCTGACTCGTTTTCCTACAATGAGCAGTTCTTC. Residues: CASSPDSFSYNEQFF.